This T cell receptor (beta chain) was sequenced for a study of long-term antiretroviral therapy in people with HIV. Version v3.0 of the immunoSEQ assay was performed at survey level. The protocol was immunoSEQ multiplex PCR, while the TCRdb copy is restricted to in-frame clones and leaves out a portion. The sample records some 20,000 clones, about 89% being singletons. The ends were cut back, 4 bases at V and 4 bases at J, with 15 bases in the middle. Per germline, CDR1 SGDLS and CDR2 YYNGEE. The CDR3 sequence is 15 residues long. This clone was detected once. The TCR comes from a man aged 35-49 years with HIV. Specimen: unsorted PBMCs, collected 0.5 years after starting antiretroviral therapy. The chain is built from TRBV9 and TRBJ1-5; D is possibly TRBD1 (5 bases). CDR3 sequence (DNA): TGTGCCAGCAGCCCCGGCTTCGGGGGAAATCAGCCCCAGCATTTT. It specifies CASSPGFGGNQPQHF.